Presented here are 30 T cell receptor beta chains from one specimen sequenced in a study of T cell changes during pregnancy in multiple sclerosis. Sequenced by immunoSEQ multiplex PCR; TCRdb stores in-frame clones only, minus some. This table has 20,000 to 25,000 clones, about 85% appearing once. Here the sequenced sample was CD8+ T cells from peripheral blood mononuclear cells, taken in the first trimester of pregnancy. All receptors derive from a female donor in good health, enrolled as a control in a pregnancy study.

The CDR3 sequence is CASSQAWLAGGYNEQFF. The CDR3 DNA follows: TGCGCCAGCAGCCAAGCGTGGCTAGCGGGGGGCTACAATGAGCAGTTCTTC. The chain carries TRBV4-3 and TRBJ2-1, with 11 positions matching TRBD2. Germline assignment: CDR1 LGHNA and CDR2 YSLEER. V was pared by 1 base and J by 3 bases, with 5 bases of the junction left unmatched. CDR3 length: 17 amino acids.

The J gene is TRBJ2-7, the V gene TRBV28, with D possibly being TRBD1 (5 bases). Trimming cost V 7 bases and J 0 bases, with 10 bases left between them. The V gene's germline CDR1 is MDHEN and CDR2 SYDVKM. This CDR3 has 13 residues. CDR3 protein: CASKGVNSYEQYF. The CDR3 DNA follows: TGTGCCAGCAAAGGGGTCAACTCCTACGAGCAGTACTTC.

The CDR3 loop is CASSLASGYGTEAFF. CDR3 coding DNA: TGTGCCAGCAGCTTAGCGTCGGGGTATGGCACTGAAGCTTTCTTT. V and J are TRBV7-9 and TRBJ1-1; no clear D gene. Germline assignment: CDR1 SEHNR and CDR2 FQNEAQ (reference sequence). Trimming cost V 0 bases and J 4 bases, with 12 bases left between them. The CDR3 has 15 residues.

This clone came up many times. This sequence joins TRBV6-1 and TRBJ1-3; D is unresolved. V was cut by 2 bases and J by 9 bases, with 14 bases left in between. Germline V gene lookup returns CDR1 MNHNS and CDR2 SASEGT. CDR3 size: 14 residues. CDR3 sequence: CASSEYEVPATIYF. The CDR3 nucleotides are TGTGCCAGCAGTGAATATGAGGTCCCAGCCACCATATATTTT.

The rearrangement joins TRBV21-1 to TRBJ2-5; the DNA was not used to check the table's D call, TRBD2. TRBV21-1 is assigned pseudogene status. The CDR3 contains 19 residues. CDR3: CASSKGATSGRTSVGTQYF. The CDR3 region has the DNA TGTGCCAGCAGCAAAGGTGCGACTAGCGGGAGAACCTCGGTTGGGACCCAGTACTTC.

The chain recombines TRBV7-2 with TRBJ2-1; D call uncertain. V was cut by 2 bases and J by 7 bases, with 9 bases left in between. Germline CDR1 is SGHTA and CDR2 is FQGNSA. This CDR3 spans 13 amino acids. The CDR3: CASSLSPPNEQFF. CDR3 DNA: TGTGCCAGCAGCTTATCCCCTCCTAATGAGCAGTTCTTC.

The V call is TRBV6-1, the J call TRBJ2-4, with 7 bases matching TRBD1. The CDR3 sequence is 15 residues long. Trimming removed 0 bases from V and 4 bases from J; junction bases left unmatched: 3. Germline V gene lookup returns CDR1 MNHNS and CDR2 SASEGT. Here the CDR3 DNA reads TGTGCCAGCAGTGAAGCCGGGACAGCAAAAAACATTCAGTACTTC. Translated: CASSEAGTAKNIQYF.

The genes are TRBV6-1 and TRBJ1-1; D remains ambiguous. Between the trimmed V and J ends, which lost 1 base and 6 bases, there was a span of 21 bases. This CDR3 contains 17 residues. CDR1 MNHNS and CDR2 SASEGT come from the germline V gene. This CDR3 reads CASSEVLGRISLAEAFF. CDR3 nucleotide sequence: TGTGCCAGCAGTGAAGTACTAGGACGGATATCTCTCGCTGAAGCTTTCTTT.

This chain joins TRBV6-4 and TRBJ2-2, with TRBD1 identical over 8 bases. Germline CDR1 is MRHNA and CDR2 is SNTAGT. This CDR3 is built from 16 residues. Unmatched junction bases numbered 4, after V lost 0 bases and J lost 4 bases. The CDR3 reads CASSDSGTGTTGELFF. CDR3 DNA sequence: TGTGCCAGCAGTGACTCAGGGACAGGAACCACCGGGGAGCTGTTTTTT.

CDR3 loop: CASSLNRGVADTQYF. CDR3 DNA sequence: TGTGCCAGCAGCTTGAACAGGGGGGTGGCAGATACGCAGTATTTT. The chain links TRBV5-5 to TRBJ2-3; TRBD1 agrees at 8 bases. With 1 base clipped from V and 4 bases from J, the junction kept 5 bases outside the gene matches. Germline V lookup: CDR1 SGHKS, CDR2 YYEKEE (reference sequence). The CDR3 loop spans 15 amino acids.

V and J are TRBV6-6 and TRBJ1-5, with D possibly matching TRBD1 (5 bases). V lost 10 bases to trimming and J lost 5 bases, with 6 bases between them. CDR1 is MNHNY, CDR2 SVGAGI, per germline (reference sequence). This CDR3 spans 10 amino acids. The CDR3 region is CATGDQPQHF. The DNA of the CDR3 is TGTGCCACGGGGGATCAGCCCCAGCATTTT.

This clone was seen a single time. CDR3 nucleotides: TGTGCCAGCAGCTTGGCCCAGGGCGTCGAGCAGTACTTC. It translates to CASSLAQGVEQYF. The rearrangement joins TRBV5-6 to TRBJ2-7; maybe TRBD1 (5 bases). V was pared by 0 bases and J by 6 bases, with 10 bases between. The CDR3 consists of 13 residues. Germline CDR1 reads SGHDT; CDR2 reads YYEEEE.

This rearrangement joins TRBV7-9 to TRBJ2-7; D ambiguous. Germline V gene sequence: CDR1 SEHNR, CDR2 FQNEAQ (reference sequence). Trimming stripped 7 bases from V and 7 bases from J, with 11 bases between. This CDR3 has 11 residues. The CDR3 DNA follows: TGTGCCAGCACCGCCTCGAGGGAGCAGTACTTC. Its translation is CASTASREQYF. The full variable domain, its missing parts supplied by reference TRBV7-9 and TRBJ2-7, is DTGVSQNPRHKITKRGQNVTFRCDPISEHNRLYWYRQTLGQGPEFLTYFQNEAQLEKSRLLSDRFSAERPKGSFSTLEIQRTEQGDSAMYLCASTASREQYFGPGTRLTVT.

This clone showed up just a few times. The chain links TRBV19 to TRBJ2-5; TRBD1 aligns across 10 bases. V was clipped by 7 bases and J by 4 bases; unmatched bases: 9. The CDR3 is made up of 15 amino acids. Germline assignment: CDR1 LNHDA and CDR2 SQIVND (reference sequence). The CDR3 region has the DNA TGTGCCAGTACCAGCGGACAGGGGGAGGTAGAGACCCAGTACTTC. Residues: CASTSGQGEVETQYF. Using reference TRBV19 and TRBJ2-5 for the parts outside the CDR3, the full variable domain is DGGITQSPKYLFRKEGQNVTLSCEQNLNHDAMYWYRQDPGQGLRLIYYSQIVNDFQKGDIAEGYSVSREKKESFPLTVTSAQKNPTAFYLCASTSGQGEVETQYFGPGTRLLVL.

Here the CDR3 DNA reads TGCGCCAGCCGTTTGACAGGGGTGAACACTGAAGCTTTCTTT. Residues: CASRLTGVNTEAFF. The chain joins TRBV5-1 to TRBJ1-1; TRBD1 matches at 8 bases. J lost 0 bases, V lost 7 bases, and 5 bases had no gene match. Germline CDR1 is SGHRS and CDR2 is YFSETQ. This CDR3 comprises 14 residues.

The chain recombines TRBV2 with TRBJ2-1, with D hard to call. The CDR3 consists of 12 residues. V lost 5 bases, J lost 6 bases, and 8 bases lay in between. CDR1 SNHLY and CDR2 FYNNEI come from the germline V gene. This CDR3 is CASSPTGNEQFF. DNA for the CDR3: TGTGCCAGCAGTCCCACCGGCAATGAGCAGTTCTTC.

The CDR3 here is CASSLDRVDYGYTF. The CDR3 DNA follows: TGCGCCAGCAGCCTCGACAGGGTAGACTATGGCTACACCTTC. The rearrangement links TRBV4-3 to TRBJ1-2; 7 nucleotides align to TRBD1. The CDR3 has 14 residues. V was pared by 4 bases and J by 3 bases, with 5 bases of the junction left unmatched. Per the germline V gene, CDR1 is LGHNA and CDR2 is YSLEER.

The genes are TRBV6-1 and TRBJ2-1; the D gene is possibly TRBD1 (6 bases). Trimming pared 3 bases from V and 7 bases from J, leaving 16 bases between. Germline lookup yields CDR1 MNHNS and CDR2 SASEGT. The CDR3 runs to 15 residues. The CDR3 region is CASSDYTGHGNEQFF. CDR3 in DNA: TGTGCCAGCAGTGATTATACAGGGCACGGGAATGAGCAGTTCTTC.

This clone was seen only once. The chain recombines TRBV4-3 with TRBJ2-2; no clear D. The V gene lost 1 base and the J gene lost 1 base, with 10 bases spanning the gap. Germline V CDR1 and CDR2: LGHNA, YSLEER. This CDR3 region has 16 residues. CDR3 in amino acids: CASSQVAIRNTGELFF. CDR3 coding DNA: TGCGCCAGCAGCCAAGTAGCTATACGGAACACCGGGGAGCTGTTTTTT.

The chain employs TRBV27 and TRBJ2-1; TRBD1 agrees at 7 bases. This CDR3 has 13 residues. The V gene end was trimmed by 5 bases and the J gene end by 6 bases; junction bases not matched to a gene: 4. Per the germline V gene, CDR1 is MNHEY and CDR2 is SMNVEV (reference sequence). As DNA, the CDR3 is TGTGCCAGCAGTACACAGGGGTTCAATGAGCAGTTCTTC. It is translated as CASSTQGFNEQFF.

V and J are TRBV5-1 and TRBJ2-7; 9 bases are shared with TRBD2. The CDR3 loop spans 16 amino acids. The V gene's germline CDR1 is SGHRS and CDR2 YFSETQ. With V trimmed by 4 bases and J by 0 bases, 8 bases remained unmatched. The CDR3 reads CASSPLTSGASYEQYF. CDR3 nucleotide sequence: TGCGCCAGCAGCCCCCTGACTAGCGGAGCCTCCTACGAGCAGTACTTC.

This clone turned up a few times. The chain links TRBV10-3 to TRBJ2-3; TRBD2 agrees at 12 bases. The CDR3 spans 19 residues. The germline V gene encodes CDR1 ENHRY and CDR2 SYGVKD. V trimming: 0 bases; J trimming: 4 bases; junction bases outside the gene matches: 11. This chain's CDR3 is CAISESPSGGVGGADTQYF. The CDR3 DNA reads as TGTGCCATCAGTGAGTCGCCTAGCGGGGGGGTGGGTGGTGCAGATACGCAGTATTTT.

V usage is TRBV7-9 and J usage is TRBJ2-1, with TRBD2 matching over 7 bases. Trimming took 4 bases from V and 2 from J; bases not matched to a gene: 8. This CDR3 has 16 residues. Germline values: CDR1 SEHNR, CDR2 FQNEAQ (reference sequence). The CDR3 sequence: CASSSLQAGTYNEQFF. CDR3 DNA: TGTGCCAGCAGCTCCCTCCAAGCGGGAACCTACAATGAGCAGTTCTTC.

The chain uses TRBV25-1 and TRBJ2-4; possible D gene TRBD1, 5 bases. V was cut by 2 bases and J by 0 bases, with 11 bases left in between. CDR3 size: 16 residues. The germline CDR1 and CDR2 sequences are MGHDK and SYGVNS. CDR3 in DNA: TGTGCCAGCAGTGAACAGGGTCCTCTAGCCAAAAACATTCAGTACTTC. Translation: CASSEQGPLAKNIQYF.

This sequence joins TRBV28 and TRBJ1-2; D unclear. The CDR3 length is 17 residues. Trimming took off 3 bases at V and 4 bases at J, with 21 bases between the two ends. The V gene's germline CDR1 is MDHEN and CDR2 SYDVKM. The CDR3 DNA is TGTGCCAGCAGTTTCAAGTCCAGACGGGAAAAGGGCTATGGCTACACCTTC. This translates into CASSFKSRREKGYGYTF.

This chain uses TRBV5-1 with TRBJ2-7, with 14 bases aligning to TRBD2. The CDR3 runs 17 residues. The V gene end was trimmed by 0 bases and the J gene end by 5 bases; junction bases not matched to a gene: 7. Germline CDR1 reads SGHRS; CDR2 reads YFSETQ. The CDR3, as DNA: TGCGCCAGCAGCTTGGTCGTACCGGGACTAGCGGGAGACGAGCAGTACTTC. Encoded protein: CASSLVVPGLAGDEQYF.

This sequence joins TRBV27 and TRBJ1-1; D unclear. There are 16 residues in the CDR3. Germline V gene lookup returns CDR1 MNHEY and CDR2 SMNVEV (reference sequence). Trimming shortened V by 1 base and J by 1 base, and 13 bases separated the two germline ends. The CDR3 region is CASSLYLGLPNTEAFF. CDR3 bases: TGTGCCAGCAGTTTATACCTAGGACTGCCGAACACTGAAGCTTTCTTT.

This rearrangement joins TRBV6-6 to TRBJ2-3; 11 positions match TRBD2. Unmatched junction bases numbered 5, after V lost 7 bases and J lost 2 bases. The CDR3 runs to 15 residues. From germline, CDR1 is MNHNY and CDR2 SVGAGI (reference sequence). CDR3 in amino acids: CASILAGGPTDTQYF. The CDR3 bases are TGTGCCAGCATCCTAGCGGGAGGCCCCACAGATACGCAGTATTTT.

This clone was detected only once. This chain joins TRBV4-3 and TRBJ2-1; D is perhaps TRBD1 (5 bases). Germline values: CDR1 LGHNA, CDR2 YSLEER. This CDR3 is built from 14 residues. Between the trimmed V and J ends, which lost 5 bases and 7 bases, there was a span of 15 bases. The CDR3 is CASSGSPKGNEQFF. In DNA, the CDR3 is TGCGCCAGCAGCGGGTCCCCCAAGGGGAATGAGCAGTTCTTC.

The CDR3 DNA reads as TGTGCCAGCAGCTTACCCGGGGGAGCCACTGAAGCTTTCTTT. Protein product: CASSLPGGATEAFF. The chain employs TRBV7-9 and TRBJ1-1, with D tentatively TRBD1 (5 bases). The CDR3 runs 14 residues. The V gene's germline CDR1 is SEHNR and CDR2 FQNEAQ (reference sequence). Trimming took 2 bases from V and 4 from J, leaving 11 bases between them.